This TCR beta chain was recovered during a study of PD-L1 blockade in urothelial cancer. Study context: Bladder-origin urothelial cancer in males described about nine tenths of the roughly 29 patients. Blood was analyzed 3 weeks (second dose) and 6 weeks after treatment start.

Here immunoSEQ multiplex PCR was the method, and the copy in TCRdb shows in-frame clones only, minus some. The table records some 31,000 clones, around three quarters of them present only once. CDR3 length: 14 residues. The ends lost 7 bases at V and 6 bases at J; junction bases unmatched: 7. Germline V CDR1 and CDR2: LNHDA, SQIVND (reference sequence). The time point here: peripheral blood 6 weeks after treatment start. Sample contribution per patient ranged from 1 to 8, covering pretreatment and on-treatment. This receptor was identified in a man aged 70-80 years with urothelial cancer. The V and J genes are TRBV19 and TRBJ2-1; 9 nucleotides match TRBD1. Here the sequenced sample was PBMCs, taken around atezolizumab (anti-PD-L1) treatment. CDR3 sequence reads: CASKGTGNINEQFF. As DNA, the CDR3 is TGTGCCAGTAAAGGGACAGGGAATATCAATGAGCAGTTCTTC.